The 20 T cell receptor beta chains below were found in one sample sequenced in a study of radiation and T cells in renal cell carcinoma. Generated by immunoSEQ multiplex PCR, the TCRdb table keeps only in-frame clones and is missing some. This sample yields about 100,000 clones, of which 70% to 85% are seen a single time; roughly 7.6% belongs to the top ten. Time point of the sample: blood 4 weeks post-SBRT, at nephrectomy. Treatment reported: 15 Gy SBRT to primary tumor, nephrectomy 4 weeks later. The source material was blood, sampled from a patient whose treatment included radiotherapy and nephrectomy. The origin of the receptors is a man in his 60s with renal cell carcinoma.

V and J are TRBV7-2 and TRBJ2-5; 7 nucleotides align to TRBD2. Per germline, CDR1 SGHTA and CDR2 FQGNSA. The CDR3 covers 17 residues. With V trimmed by 1 base and J by 1 base, 9 bases remained unmatched. Here the CDR3 DNA reads TGTGCCAGCAGCTTAGTTTCGTCGGCTAGCGGCCAAGAGACCCAGTACTTC. Its translation is CASSLVSSASGQETQYF.

The chain carries TRBV9 and TRBJ2-3; D is uncertain. Germline V gives CDR1 SGDLS, CDR2 YYNGEE. The CDR3 totals 13 residues. Trimming stripped 4 bases from V and 0 bases from J, with 6 bases between. CDR3 region: CASSKPSTDTQYF. The CDR3 nucleotides read TGTGCCAGCAGCAAGCCTAGCACAGATACGCAGTATTTT.

The rearrangement joins TRBV5-1 to TRBJ2-1; D unresolved. Trimming cost V 0 bases and J 0 bases, with 7 bases left between them. Germline V gives CDR1 SGHRS, CDR2 YFSETQ. The CDR3 is 15 amino acids. The CDR3 here is CASSLADSSYNEQFF. CDR3 DNA sequence: TGCGCCAGCAGCTTGGCCGATAGCTCCTACAATGAGCAGTTCTTC. Filled out from reference TRBV5-1 and TRBJ2-1, the complete variable domain reads KAGVTQTPRYLIKTRGQQVTLSCSPISGHRSVSWYQQTPGQGLQFLFEYFSETQRNKGNFPGRFSGRQFSNSRSEMNVSTLELGDSALYLCASSLADSSYNEQFFGPGTRLTVL.

This clone was seen a single time. This chain joins TRBV5-4 and TRBJ2-2, with D tentatively TRBD2 (6 bases). The germline CDR1 and CDR2 sequences are SGHNT and YYREEE (reference sequence). The CDR3 is 15 residues long. The ends were cut back, 1 base at V and 2 bases at J, with 9 bases in the middle. CDR3 sequence (DNA): TGTGCCAGCAGCTTGAGCGGGCTTAACACCGGGGAGCTGTTTTTT. Amino acids: CASSLSGLNTGELFF. The variable domain in full, with the rest retrieved from reference TRBV5-4 and TRBJ2-2, is ETGVTQSPTHLIKTRGQQVTLRCSSQSGHNTVSWYQQALGQGPQFIFQYYREEENGRGNFPPRFSGLQFPNYSSELNVNALELDDSALYLCASSLSGLNTGELFFGEGSRLTVL.

This chain joins TRBV5-1 and TRBJ1-3; D not certain. V lost 0 bases, J lost 0 bases, and 7 bases lay in between. This CDR3 spans 15 amino acids. Germline CDR1 is SGHRS and CDR2 is YFSETQ. The CDR3 DNA reads as TGCGCCAGCAGCTTGGCCTTAGACTCTGGAAACACCATATATTTT. Its protein product is CASSLALDSGNTIYF. Complete variable domain (other parts from reference TRBV5-1 and TRBJ1-3): KAGVTQTPRYLIKTRGQQVTLSCSPISGHRSVSWYQQTPGQGLQFLFEYFSETQRNKGNFPGRFSGRQFSNSRSEMNVSTLELGDSALYLCASSLALDSGNTIYFGEGSWLTVV.

The rearrangement links TRBV7-8 to TRBJ1-2, with D hard to call. Looked up from germline, CDR1 is SGHVS and CDR2 is FQNEAQ. V shed 5 bases and J shed 8 bases, with 15 bases lying between them. The CDR3 consists of 13 residues. The CDR3 nucleotides read TGTGCCAGCAGCCCCCGTTCTGGATACGGCTACACCTTC. Translating gives CASSPRSGYGYTF.

CDR3 sequence (DNA): TGTGCCACCAGCCGTCGACAGGGCAACTATGGCTACACCTTC. Translated, it gives CATSRRQGNYGYTF. The chain uses TRBV15 and TRBJ1-2; 7 nucleotides match TRBD1. This CDR3 comprises 14 residues. The junction had 5 bases not matched to a gene; V was cut back by 5 bases and J by 2 bases. Germline V gene lookup returns CDR1 LNHNV and CDR2 YYDKDF (reference sequence).

The gene calls are TRBV6-1 and TRBJ2-7, with D perhaps matching TRBD2 (5 bases). V was clipped by 10 bases and J by 0 bases, with 13 bases between them. Germline lookup yields CDR1 MNHNS and CDR2 SASEGT. The CDR3 runs 13 residues. DNA of the CDR3: TGTGCCACCGAGGGAAGTTTCTCCTACGAGCAGTACTTC. Its protein product is CATEGSFSYEQYF.

This chain connects TRBV6-6 to TRBJ1-1; 8 nucleotides agree with TRBD1. Germline V CDR1 and CDR2: MNHNY, SVGAGI (reference sequence). The V gene end was trimmed by 2 bases and the J gene end by 1 base; junction bases not matched to a gene: 0. The CDR3 has 14 amino acids. Here the CDR3 DNA reads TGTGCCAGCAGTTACCAGGGGGCGAACACTGAAGCTTTCTTT. Its translation is CASSYQGANTEAFF.

The chain combines TRBV14 with TRBJ2-3, with 10 bases that match TRBD2. CDR3 length equals 14 residues. Trimming at V came to 6 bases and at J to 5 bases, leaving 5 bases not matched to a gene. Germline-derived CDR1 and CDR2 are SGHDN and FVKESK. CDR3: CASSPRLAGDTQYF. CDR3 DNA: TGTGCCAGCAGTCCCCGACTAGCGGGAGATACGCAGTATTTT.

J is TRBJ2-1 and V is TRBV6-5, with D possibly matching TRBD2 (6 bases). The CDR3 covers 13 residues. Trimming shortened V by 5 bases and J by 8 bases, and 13 bases separated the two germline ends. CDR1 MNHEY and CDR2 SVGAGI come from the germline V gene. CDR3 sequence: CASSAGTGHEQFF. The CDR3 DNA reads as TGTGCCAGCAGTGCCGGGACTGGGCATGAGCAGTTCTTC.

This chain connects TRBV19 to TRBJ1-2; D is unresolved. The CDR3 loop spans 12 amino acids. Trimming pared 5 bases from V and 4 bases from J, leaving 8 bases between. Germline lookup yields CDR1 LNHDA and CDR2 SQIVND (reference sequence). The CDR3 DNA follows: TGTGCCAGTAGTCGACGGTTCTATGGCTACACCTTC. This sequence encodes CASSRRFYGYTF.

This clone was detected once. CDR3 region: CASSPLLAGGYTMDEQFF. The CDR3 DNA is TGCGCCAGCAGTCCACTCCTAGCGGGAGGTTATACAATGGATGAGCAGTTCTTC. This chain uses TRBV10-1 with TRBJ2-1; 11 bases fit TRBD2. CDR1 and CDR2 from the germline V gene are WNHNN and SYGVQD (reference sequence). This CDR3 is built from 18 residues. With V trimmed by 5 bases and J by 8 bases, 17 bases remained unmatched.

This clone appeared once. The CDR3 spells CASSPQTGHGTEAFF. CDR3 nucleotides: TGTGCCAGCAGCCCACAGACCGGGCACGGCACTGAAGCTTTCTTT. The rearrangement uses TRBV7-2 and TRBJ1-1, with D unresolved. Between the trimmed V and J ends, which lost 5 bases and 4 bases, there was a span of 17 bases. Germline CDR1 SGHTA, CDR2 FQGNSA. There are 15 residues in the CDR3.

This chain connects TRBV29-1 to TRBJ2-3, with 8 bases matching TRBD2. CDR3 length equals 13 residues. Losses at the gene ends were 7 bases for V and 0 bases for J; bases not matched to a gene: 3. Germline-derived CDR1 and CDR2 are SQVTM and ANQGSEA. This CDR3 reads CSALAASTDTQYF. In nucleotides, the CDR3 is TGCAGCGCACTAGCGGCTAGCACAGATACGCAGTATTTT.

The chain carries TRBV19 and TRBJ1-5, with 11 bases fitting TRBD1. The CDR3 totals 16 residues. V shed 5 bases, J shed 3 bases, and the junction held 6 bases outside the gene matches. Germline CDR1 reads LNHDA; CDR2 reads SQIVND (reference sequence). CDR3 DNA sequence: TGTGCCAGTAGTGCCCGGGACAGGGGGAACAATCAGCCCCAGCATTTT. It specifies CASSARDRGNNQPQHF.

The chain carries TRBV28 and TRBJ2-7, with D possibly TRBD1 on 6 matching bases. Germline lookup yields CDR1 MDHEN and CDR2 SYDVKM. The V gene lost 7 bases and the J gene lost 3 bases, with 16 bases spanning the gap. This CDR3 has 14 amino acids. Written as DNA, the CDR3 is TGTGCCAGCACCCTATTCGAGGACAGCTACGAGCAGTACTTC. Its translation is CASTLFEDSYEQYF.

The CDR3 DNA reads TGTGCCAGCAGCTTGACAGGGGGAACCTACAATGAGCAGTTCTTC. The encoded protein is CASSLTGGTYNEQFF. The chain links TRBV5-5 to TRBJ2-1; 8 bases are shared with TRBD1. Germline trimming cut 1 base from V and 2 bases from J; bases unmatched to any gene: 2. The CDR3 extends over 15 amino acids. CDR1 is SGHKS and CDR2 is YYEKEE in the germline V gene (reference sequence).

This clone was detected only once. The chain employs TRBV10-2 and TRBJ2-2; D is possibly TRBD1 (5 bases). V was clipped by 0 bases and J by 5 bases, with 10 bases between them. The CDR3 covers 15 residues. CDR1 and CDR2 from the germline V gene are WSHSY and SAAADI. CDR3 nucleotide sequence: TGCGCCAGCAGTGAGTCAGGGGTTCGGACCGGGGAGCTGTTTTTT. Its translation: CASSESGVRTGELFF.

The DNA of the CDR3 is TGTGCCAGCAGCCCCAACACAGGGCAAGAGACCCAGTACTTC. This translates into CASSPNTGQETQYF. The rearrangement uses TRBV11-2 and TRBJ2-5, with a weak D call TRBD1 (6 bases). Looked up from germline, CDR1 is SGHAT and CDR2 is FQNNGV. The CDR3 loop spans 14 amino acids. The ends were cut back, 5 bases at V and 2 bases at J, with 12 bases in the middle.